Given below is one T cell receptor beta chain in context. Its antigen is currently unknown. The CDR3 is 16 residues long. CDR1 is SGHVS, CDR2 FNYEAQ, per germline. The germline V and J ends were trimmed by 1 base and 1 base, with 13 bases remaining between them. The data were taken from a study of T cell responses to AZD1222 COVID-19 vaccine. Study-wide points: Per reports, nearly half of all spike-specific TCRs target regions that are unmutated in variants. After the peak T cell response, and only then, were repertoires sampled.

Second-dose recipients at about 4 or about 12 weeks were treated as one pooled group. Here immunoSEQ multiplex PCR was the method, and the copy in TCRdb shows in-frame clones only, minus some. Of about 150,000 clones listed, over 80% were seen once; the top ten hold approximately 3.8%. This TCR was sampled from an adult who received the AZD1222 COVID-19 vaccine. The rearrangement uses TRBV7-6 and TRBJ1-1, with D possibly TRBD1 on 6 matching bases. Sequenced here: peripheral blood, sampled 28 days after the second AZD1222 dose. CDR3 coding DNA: TGTGCCAGCAGCTTAGGGGCAGGGGCCAAGAACACTGAAGCTTTCTTT. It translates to CASSLGAGAKNTEAFF.